These T cell receptor beta chains were read from a single sample in a study of beta chain features in type 1 diabetes. Data came from immunoSEQ multiplex PCR; TCRdb stores just in-frame clones and leaves some out. This table has some 640,000 clones, more than 13% appearing once. The sample consisted of naive CD4+ T cells from blood. The source is a young man with type 1 diabetes. Each CDR3 is given with its conserved first and last residue. Fields, in order: clone size, V gene, D gene, J gene, CDR3 DNA, CDR3 protein. A D gene is named only where the DNA matches it firmly. Size values are once, few and many counts, or a class for expanded clones, and some rows have none.

size: few; V: TRBV10-3; D: .; J: TRBJ1-2; DNA: TGTGCCATCAGTGAGTCGCGAACCAGCTATGGCTACACCTTC; CDR3: CAISESRTSYGYTF
size: few; V: TRBV7-2; D: .; J: TRBJ2-5; DNA: TGTGCCAGCAGCTCCCGCCCACTCCAAGAGACCCAGTACTTC; CDR3: CASSSRPLQETQYF
size: .; V: TRBV14; D: .; J: TRBJ1-6; DNA: TGTGCCAGCAGCAGGGACTTAAATTCACCCCTCCACTTT; CDR3: CASSRDLNSPLHF
size: .; V: TRBV5-8; D: .; J: TRBJ2-3; DNA: TGTGCCAGCAGTTACATAGGGAGGTACACAGATACGCAGTATTTT; CDR3: CASSYIGRYTDTQYF
size: .; V: TRBV5-4; D: TRBD1; J: TRBJ2-1; DNA: TGTGCCAGCAGCCAGGACAGGGATGATGAGCAGTTCTTC; CDR3: CASSQDRDDEQFF
size: few; V: TRBV27; D: TRBD1; J: TRBJ1-6; DNA: TGTGCCAGCAGACGCACCACAGGGGTAGTACTTTCACCCCTCCACTTT; CDR3: CASRRTTGVVLSPLHF
size: .; V: TRBV11-1; D: TRBD2; J: TRBJ2-5; DNA: TGTGCCAGCATAAGACTAGCGGGAGAGACCCAGTACTTC; CDR3: CASIRLAGETQYF
size: .; V: TRBV6-5; D: TRBD1; J: TRBJ2-3; DNA: TGTGCCAGCAGTTCCCCGGGACAGGGGGCGAATACGCAGTATTTT; CDR3: CASSSPGQGANTQYF
size: few; V: TRBV25-1; D: .; J: TRBJ2-7; DNA: TGTGCCAGCAGTGCGATCGGGACGCTGAGCTCCTACGAGCAGTACTTC; CDR3: CASSAIGTLSSYEQYF
size: few; V: TRBV30; D: .; J: TRBJ1-6; DNA: TGTGCCTGGAGTTCCTCGAATAATTCACCCCTCCACTTT; CDR3: CAWSSSNNSPLHF
size: .; V: TRBV9; D: TRBD2; J: TRBJ2-1; DNA: TGTGCCAGCAGCGTAGCTAATCTAGCGGGGGTTCCCAATGAGCAGTTCTTC; CDR3: CASSVANLAGVPNEQFF
size: .; V: TRBV5-4; D: .; J: TRBJ2-1; DNA: TGTGCCAGCAGCCGTGGACAGTATGAGCAGTTCTTC; CDR3: CASSRGQYEQFF
size: .; V: TRBV9; D: .; J: TRBJ2-5; DNA: TGTGCCAGCTCCCTGGGCCTGTTGCAAGAGACCCAGTACTTC; CDR3: CASSLGLLQETQYF
size: few; V: TRBV6-1; D: .; J: TRBJ1-2; DNA: TGTGCCAGTGAGAACTATGGCTACACCTTC; CDR3: CASENYGYTF
size: .; V: TRBV9; D: .; J: TRBJ1-3; DNA: TGTGCCAGCAGCGTTTCTTCTGGAAACACCATATATTTT; CDR3: CASSVSSGNTIYF
size: .; V: TRBV28; D: TRBD1; J: TRBJ2-7; DNA: TGTGCCAGCAGCCAAGGGACAGGAGGGGAGCAGTACTTC; CDR3: CASSQGTGGEQYF
size: .; V: TRBV2; D: .; J: TRBJ2-5; DNA: TGTGCCAGCACCCTTTTCGGGGGTCAAGAGACCCAGTACTTC; CDR3: CASTLFGGQETQYF
size: .; V: TRBV5-6; D: .; J: TRBJ2-5; DNA: TGTGCCAGCAGCCTCCTGCGGAGCCATCGACAAGAGACCCAGTACTTC; CDR3: CASSLLRSHRQETQYF
size: .; V: TRBV4-2; D: TRBD2; J: TRBJ2-3; DNA: TGTGCCAGCAGCCGTCGTAGCGGGGTGGGATGGAACGATAGCACAGATACGCAGTATTTT; CDR3: CASSRRSGVGWNDSTDTQYF
size: few; V: TRBV9; D: TRBD1; J: TRBJ1-2; DNA: TGTGCCAGCAGCGTCGATTCCCGGGACAGTAGCTCTGGCTACACCTTC; CDR3: CASSVDSRDSSSGYTF
size: .; V: TRBV5-1; D: TRBD1; J: TRBJ1-4; DNA: TGCGCCAGCAGCCAAACCGGGACAGTGAATGAAAAACTGTTTTTT; CDR3: CASSQTGTVNEKLFF
size: .; V: TRBV19; D: TRBD2; J: TRBJ2-1; DNA: TGTGCCAGTAGTATAAGACTAGCGGAGTGGGGCTCCTACAATGAGCAGTTCTTC; CDR3: CASSIRLAEWGSYNEQFF